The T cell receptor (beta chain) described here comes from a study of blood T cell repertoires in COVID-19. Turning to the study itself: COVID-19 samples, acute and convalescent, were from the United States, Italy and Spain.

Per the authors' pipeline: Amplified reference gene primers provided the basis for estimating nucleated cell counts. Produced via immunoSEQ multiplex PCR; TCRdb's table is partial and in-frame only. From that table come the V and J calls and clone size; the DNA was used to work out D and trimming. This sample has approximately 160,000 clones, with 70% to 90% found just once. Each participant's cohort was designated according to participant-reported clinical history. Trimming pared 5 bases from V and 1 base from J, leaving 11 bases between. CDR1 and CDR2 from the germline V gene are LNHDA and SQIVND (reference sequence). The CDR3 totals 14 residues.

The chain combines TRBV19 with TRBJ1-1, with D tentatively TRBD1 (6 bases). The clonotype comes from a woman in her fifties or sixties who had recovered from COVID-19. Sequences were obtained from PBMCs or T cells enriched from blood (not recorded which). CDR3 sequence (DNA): TGTGCCAGTAGTGGCCAGACAGGGAACACTGAAGCTTTCTTT. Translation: CASSGQTGNTEAFF.